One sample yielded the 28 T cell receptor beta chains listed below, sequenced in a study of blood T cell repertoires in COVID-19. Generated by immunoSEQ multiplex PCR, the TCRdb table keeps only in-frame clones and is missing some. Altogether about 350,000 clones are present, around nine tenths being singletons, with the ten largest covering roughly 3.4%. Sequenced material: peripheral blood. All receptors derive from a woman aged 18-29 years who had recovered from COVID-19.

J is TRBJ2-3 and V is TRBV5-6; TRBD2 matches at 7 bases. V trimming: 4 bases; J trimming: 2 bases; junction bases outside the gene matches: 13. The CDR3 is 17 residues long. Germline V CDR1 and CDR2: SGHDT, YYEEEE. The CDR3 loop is CASSRLAERHHTDTQYF. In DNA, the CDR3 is TGTGCCAGCAGCCGTCTAGCGGAACGCCACCACACAGATACGCAGTATTTT.

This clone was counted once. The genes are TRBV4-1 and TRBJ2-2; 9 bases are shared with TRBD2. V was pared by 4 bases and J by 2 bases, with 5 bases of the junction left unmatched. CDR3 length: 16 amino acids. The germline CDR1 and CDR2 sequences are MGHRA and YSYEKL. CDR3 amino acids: CASSLLSGSNTGELFF. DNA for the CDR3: TGCGCCAGCAGCCTTCTTAGCGGGAGTAACACCGGGGAGCTGTTTTTT.

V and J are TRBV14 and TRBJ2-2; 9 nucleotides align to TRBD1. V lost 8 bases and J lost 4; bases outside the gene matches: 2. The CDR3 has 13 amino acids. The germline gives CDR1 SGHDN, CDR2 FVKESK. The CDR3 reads CASRDRVTGELFF. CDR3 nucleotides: TGTGCCAGCCGGGACAGGGTCACCGGGGAGCTGTTTTTT.

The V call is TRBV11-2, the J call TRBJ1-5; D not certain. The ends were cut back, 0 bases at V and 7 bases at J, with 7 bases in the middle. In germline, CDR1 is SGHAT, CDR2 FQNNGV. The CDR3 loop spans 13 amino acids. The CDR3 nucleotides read TGTGCCAGCAGCTTAGATACTTACCAGCCCCAGCATTTT. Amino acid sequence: CASSLDTYQPQHF.

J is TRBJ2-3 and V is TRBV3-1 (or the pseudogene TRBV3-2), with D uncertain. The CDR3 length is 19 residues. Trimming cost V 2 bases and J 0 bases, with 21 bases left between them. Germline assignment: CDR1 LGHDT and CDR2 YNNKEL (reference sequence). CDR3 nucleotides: TGTGCCAGCAGCCAAAGTGCGCCTGGCGGCACGCGTAGCACAGATACGCAGTATTTT. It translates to CASSQSAPGGTRSTDTQYF.

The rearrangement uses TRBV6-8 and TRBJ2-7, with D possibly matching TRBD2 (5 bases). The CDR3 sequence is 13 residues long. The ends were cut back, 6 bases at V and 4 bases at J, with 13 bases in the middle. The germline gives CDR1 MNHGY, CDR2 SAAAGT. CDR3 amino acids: CASSSGPGYEQYV. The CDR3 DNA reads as TGTGCCAGCAGCAGCGGTCCCGGTTACGAGCAGTACGTC.

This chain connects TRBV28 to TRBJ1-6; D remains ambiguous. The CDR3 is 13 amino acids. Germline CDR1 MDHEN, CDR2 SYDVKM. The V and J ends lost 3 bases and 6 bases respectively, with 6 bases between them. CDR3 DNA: TGTGCCAGCAGTTTGTCTTTTAATTCACCCCTCCACTTT. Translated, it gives CASSLSFNSPLHF.

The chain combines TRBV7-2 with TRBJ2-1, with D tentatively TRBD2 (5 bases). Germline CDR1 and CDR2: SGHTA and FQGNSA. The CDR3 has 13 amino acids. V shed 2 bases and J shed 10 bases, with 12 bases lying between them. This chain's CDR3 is CASSLTRLLEQFF. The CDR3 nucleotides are TGTGCCAGCAGCTTAACCAGACTACTAGAGCAGTTCTTC.

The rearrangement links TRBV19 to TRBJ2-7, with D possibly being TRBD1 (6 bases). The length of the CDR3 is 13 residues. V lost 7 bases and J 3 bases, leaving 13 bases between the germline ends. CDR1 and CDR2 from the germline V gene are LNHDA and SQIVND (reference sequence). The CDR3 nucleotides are TGTGCCAGTATTTTGACAGGAGGCTACGAGCAGTACGTC. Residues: CASILTGGYEQYV.

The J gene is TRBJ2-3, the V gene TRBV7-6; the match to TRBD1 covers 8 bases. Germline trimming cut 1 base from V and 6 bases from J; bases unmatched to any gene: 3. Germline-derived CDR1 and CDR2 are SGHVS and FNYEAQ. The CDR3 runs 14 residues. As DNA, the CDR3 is TGTGCCAGCAGCTTAGGTCAGGGGGCGGATACGCAGTATTTT. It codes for CASSLGQGADTQYF.

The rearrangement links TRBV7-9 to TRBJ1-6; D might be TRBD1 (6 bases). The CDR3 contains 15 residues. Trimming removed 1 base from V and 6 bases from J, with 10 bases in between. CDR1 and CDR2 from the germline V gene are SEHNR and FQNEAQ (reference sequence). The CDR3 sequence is CASSLGQASNSPLHF. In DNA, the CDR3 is TGTGCCAGCAGCTTAGGACAGGCTTCTAATTCACCCCTCCACTTT.

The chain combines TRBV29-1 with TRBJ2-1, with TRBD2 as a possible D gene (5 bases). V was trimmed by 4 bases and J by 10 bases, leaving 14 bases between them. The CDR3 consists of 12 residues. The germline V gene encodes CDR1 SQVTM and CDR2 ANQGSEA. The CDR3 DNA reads TGCAGCGTTGGTCCGGGGATAGGGGAGCAGTTCTTC. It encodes CSVGPGIGEQFF.

The CDR3 region has the DNA TGTGCCAGCAGCTTGGAAAGGCGGTCCGGGGAGCTGTTTTTT. Translated: CASSLERRSGELFF. The genes are TRBV5-6 and TRBJ2-2; D call uncertain. V dropped 0 bases and J dropped 6 bases, with 9 bases sitting between them. The germline gives CDR1 SGHDT, CDR2 YYEEEE. The CDR3 is 14 amino acids.

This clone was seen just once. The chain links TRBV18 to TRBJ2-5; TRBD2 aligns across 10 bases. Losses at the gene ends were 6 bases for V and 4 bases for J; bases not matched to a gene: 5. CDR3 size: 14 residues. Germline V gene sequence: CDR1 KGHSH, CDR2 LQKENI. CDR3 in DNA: TGTGCCAGCTCGACAGGACTAGCGGTAGAGACCCAGTACTTC. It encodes CASSTGLAVETQYF.

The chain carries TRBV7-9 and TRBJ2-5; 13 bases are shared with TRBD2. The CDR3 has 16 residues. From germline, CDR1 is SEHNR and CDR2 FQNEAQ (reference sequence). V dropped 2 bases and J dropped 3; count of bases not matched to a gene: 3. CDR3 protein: CASSLIGTSGKETQYF. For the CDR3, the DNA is TGTGCCAGCAGCTTAATCGGGACTAGCGGGAAAGAGACCCAGTACTTC.

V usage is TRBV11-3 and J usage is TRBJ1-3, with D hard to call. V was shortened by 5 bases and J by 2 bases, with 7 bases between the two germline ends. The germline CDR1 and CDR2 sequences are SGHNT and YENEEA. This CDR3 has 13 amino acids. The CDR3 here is CASSPGTGNTIYF. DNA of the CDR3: TGTGCCAGCAGCCCAGGCACTGGAAACACCATATATTTT.

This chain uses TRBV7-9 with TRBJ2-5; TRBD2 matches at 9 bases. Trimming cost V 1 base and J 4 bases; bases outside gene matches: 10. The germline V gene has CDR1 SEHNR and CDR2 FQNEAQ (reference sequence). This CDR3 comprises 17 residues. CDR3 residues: CASSLVLAGRGPETQYF. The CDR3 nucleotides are TGTGCCAGCAGCTTAGTCCTAGCGGGAAGGGGGCCAGAGACCCAGTACTTC.

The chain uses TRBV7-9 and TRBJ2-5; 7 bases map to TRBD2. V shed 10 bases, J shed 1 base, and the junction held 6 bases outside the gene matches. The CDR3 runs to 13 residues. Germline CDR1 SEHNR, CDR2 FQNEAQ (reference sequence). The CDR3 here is CAISGLLQETQYF. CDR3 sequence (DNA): TGTGCCATCTCGGGACTACTCCAAGAGACCCAGTACTTC.

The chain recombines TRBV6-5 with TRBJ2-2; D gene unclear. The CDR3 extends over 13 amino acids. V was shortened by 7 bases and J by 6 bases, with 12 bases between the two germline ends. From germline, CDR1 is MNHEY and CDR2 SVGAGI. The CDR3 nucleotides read TGTGCCAGCACTCTACCCCCGTCCGGGGAGCTGTTTTTT. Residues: CASTLPPSGELFF.

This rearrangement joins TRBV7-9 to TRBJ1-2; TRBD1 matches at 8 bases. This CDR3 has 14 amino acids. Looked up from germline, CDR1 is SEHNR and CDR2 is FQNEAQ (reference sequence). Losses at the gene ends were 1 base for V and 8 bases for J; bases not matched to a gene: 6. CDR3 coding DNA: TGTGCCAGCAGCTTAGTGAGGACAGGGTCCGGCTACACCTTC. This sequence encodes CASSLVRTGSGYTF.

DNA of the CDR3: TGTGCCAGCAGCTTGAAGGCCGGGAGGGCGGTTCGGACCGGGGAGCTGTTTTTT. Amino acids: CASSLKAGRAVRTGELFF. The V call is TRBV5-4, the J call TRBJ2-2; 8 bases match TRBD2. CDR1 is SGHNT, CDR2 YYREEE, per germline (reference sequence). CDR3 length equals 18 residues. Trimming removed 1 base from V and 5 bases from J; junction bases left unmatched: 13.

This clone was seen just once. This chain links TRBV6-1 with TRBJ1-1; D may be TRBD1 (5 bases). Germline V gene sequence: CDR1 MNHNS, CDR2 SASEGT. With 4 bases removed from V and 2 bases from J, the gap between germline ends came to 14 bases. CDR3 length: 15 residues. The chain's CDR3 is CASSGPARVNTEAFF. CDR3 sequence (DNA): TGTGCCAGCAGTGGTCCGGCCAGGGTAAACACTGAAGCTTTCTTT.

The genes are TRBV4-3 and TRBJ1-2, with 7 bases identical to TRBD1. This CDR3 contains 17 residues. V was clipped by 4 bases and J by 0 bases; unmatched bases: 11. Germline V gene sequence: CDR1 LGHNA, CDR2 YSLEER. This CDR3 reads CASSPDRIRGANYGYTF. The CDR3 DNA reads TGCGCCAGCAGCCCGGACAGGATTCGGGGAGCTAACTATGGCTACACCTTC.

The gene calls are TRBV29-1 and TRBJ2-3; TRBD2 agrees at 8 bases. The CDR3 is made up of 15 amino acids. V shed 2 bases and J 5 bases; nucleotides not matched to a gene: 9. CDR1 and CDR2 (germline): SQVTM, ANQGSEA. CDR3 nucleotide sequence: TGCAGCGTTGAAATCGGGACTAGTCGAGGAGATACGCAGTATTTT. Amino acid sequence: CSVEIGTSRGDTQYF.

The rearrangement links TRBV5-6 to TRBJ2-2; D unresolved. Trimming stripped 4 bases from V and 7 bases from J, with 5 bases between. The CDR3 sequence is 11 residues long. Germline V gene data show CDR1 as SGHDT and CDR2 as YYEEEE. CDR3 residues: CASSIGGELFF. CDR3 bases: TGTGCCAGCAGCATCGGCGGGGAGCTGTTTTTT. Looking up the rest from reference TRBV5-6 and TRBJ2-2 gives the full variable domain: DAGVTQSPTHLIKTRGQQVTLRCSPKSGHDTVSWYQQALGQGPQFIFQYYEEEERQRGNFPDRFSGHQFPNYSSELNVNALLLGDSALYLCASSIGGELFFGEGSRLTVL.

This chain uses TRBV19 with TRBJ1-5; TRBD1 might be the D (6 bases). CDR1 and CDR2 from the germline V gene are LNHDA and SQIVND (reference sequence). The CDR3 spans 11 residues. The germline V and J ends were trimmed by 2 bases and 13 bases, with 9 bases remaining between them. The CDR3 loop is CASSITGRQHF. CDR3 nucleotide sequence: TGTGCCAGTAGTATAACAGGGCGTCAGCATTTT.

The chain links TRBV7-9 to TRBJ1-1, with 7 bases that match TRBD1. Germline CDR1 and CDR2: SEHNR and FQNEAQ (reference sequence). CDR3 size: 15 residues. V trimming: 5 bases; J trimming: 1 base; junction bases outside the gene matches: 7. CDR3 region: CASSLRTGGNTEAFF. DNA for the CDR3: TGTGCCAGCAGCCTGAGGACAGGTGGGAACACTGAAGCTTTCTTT.

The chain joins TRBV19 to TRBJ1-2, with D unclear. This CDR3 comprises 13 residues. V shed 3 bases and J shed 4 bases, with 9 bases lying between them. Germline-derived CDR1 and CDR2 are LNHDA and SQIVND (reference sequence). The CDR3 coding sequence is TGTGCCAGTAGTATCGGGGAGGGCTATGGCTACACCTTC. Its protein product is CASSIGEGYGYTF. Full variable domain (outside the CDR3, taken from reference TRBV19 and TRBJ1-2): DGGITQSPKYLFRKEGQNVTLSCEQNLNHDAMYWYRQDPGQGLRLIYYSQIVNDFQKGDIAEGYSVSREKKESFPLTVTSAQKNPTAFYLCASSIGEGYGYTFGSGTRLTVV.